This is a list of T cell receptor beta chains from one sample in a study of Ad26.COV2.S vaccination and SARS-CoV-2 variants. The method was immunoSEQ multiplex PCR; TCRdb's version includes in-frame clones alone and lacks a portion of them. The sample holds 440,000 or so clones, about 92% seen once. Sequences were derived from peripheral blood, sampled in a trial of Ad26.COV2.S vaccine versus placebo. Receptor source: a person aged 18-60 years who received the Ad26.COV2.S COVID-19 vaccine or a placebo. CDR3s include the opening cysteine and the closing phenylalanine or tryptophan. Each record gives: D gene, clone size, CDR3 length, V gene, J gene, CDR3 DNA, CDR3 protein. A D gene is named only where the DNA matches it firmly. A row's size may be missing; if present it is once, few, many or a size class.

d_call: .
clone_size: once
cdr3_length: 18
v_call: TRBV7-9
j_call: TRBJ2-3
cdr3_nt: TGTGCCAGCAGCCCAACCAGCAGCTTAGCCGGGGCGGGAGATACGCAGTATTTT
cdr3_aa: CASSPTSSLAGAGDTQYF

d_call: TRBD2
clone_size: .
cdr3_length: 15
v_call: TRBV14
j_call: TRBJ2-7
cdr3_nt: TGTGCCAGCAGCCAGACTCTAGCGGGGTCCTACGAGCAGTACTTC
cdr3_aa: CASSQTLAGSYEQYF

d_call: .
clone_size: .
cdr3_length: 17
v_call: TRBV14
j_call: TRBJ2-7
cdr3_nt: TGTGCCAGCAGCTCGGGCGGAGCAGGGGATTACTTCTACGAGCAGTACTTC
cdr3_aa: CASSSGGAGDYFYEQYF

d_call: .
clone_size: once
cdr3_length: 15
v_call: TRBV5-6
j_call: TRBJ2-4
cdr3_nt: TGTGCCAGCAGCTTGATAGGGACCTCCAGCGACATTCAGTACTTC
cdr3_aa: CASSLIGTSSDIQYF

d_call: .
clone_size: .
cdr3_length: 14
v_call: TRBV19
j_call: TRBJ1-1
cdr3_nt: TGTGCCAGTAGTATTCGGGGGATGGGCACTGAAGCTTTCTTT
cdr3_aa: CASSIRGMGTEAFF

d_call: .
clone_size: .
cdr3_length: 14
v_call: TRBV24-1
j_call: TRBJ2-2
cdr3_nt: TGTGCCACCAGTGTTGACAGTAACACCGGGGAGCTGTTTTTT
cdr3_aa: CATSVDSNTGELFF

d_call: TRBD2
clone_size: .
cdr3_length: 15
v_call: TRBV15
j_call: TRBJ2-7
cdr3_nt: TGTGCCACCAGCAGAGATCTGGGGGGGGGATCCGAGCAGTACTTC
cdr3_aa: CATSRDLGGGSEQYF

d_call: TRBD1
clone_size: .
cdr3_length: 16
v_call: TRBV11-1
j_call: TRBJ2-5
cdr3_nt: TGTGCCAGCAGCCCCGGACAGGGGGGAATCCAAGAGACCCAGTACTTC
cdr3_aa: CASSPGQGGIQETQYF

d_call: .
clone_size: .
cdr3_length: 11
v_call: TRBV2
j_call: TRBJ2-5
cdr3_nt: TGTGCCAGCAGTGACTTGGAGACCCAGTACTTC
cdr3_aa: CASSDLETQYF

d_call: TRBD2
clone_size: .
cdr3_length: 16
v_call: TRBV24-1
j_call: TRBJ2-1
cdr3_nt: TGTGCCACCAGTGATCCCTTACGGCGGGAGGGCGGTGAGCAGTTCTTC
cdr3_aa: CATSDPLRREGGEQFF

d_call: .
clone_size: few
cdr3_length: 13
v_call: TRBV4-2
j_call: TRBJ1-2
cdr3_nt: TGTGCCAGCAGCCAAGGAGGGGTCTATGGCTACACCTTC
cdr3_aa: CASSQGGVYGYTF

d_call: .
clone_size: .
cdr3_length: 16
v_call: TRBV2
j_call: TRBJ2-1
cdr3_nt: TGTGCCAGCAGGCGGGACTCACGTCGATCGGACAATGAGCAGTTCTTC
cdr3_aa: CASRRDSRRSDNEQFF

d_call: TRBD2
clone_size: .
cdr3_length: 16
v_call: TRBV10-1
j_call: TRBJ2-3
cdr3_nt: TGCGCCAGCCCCCAAGATAGCGGGAGATGGACAGATACGCAGTATTTT
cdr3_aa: CASPQDSGRWTDTQYF

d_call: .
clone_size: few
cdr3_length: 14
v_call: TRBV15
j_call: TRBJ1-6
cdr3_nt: TGTGCCACCAGCAGAGGGGTCCTTAATTCACCCCTCCACTTT
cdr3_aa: CATSRGVLNSPLHF

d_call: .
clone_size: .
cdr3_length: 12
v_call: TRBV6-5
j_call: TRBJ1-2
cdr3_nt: TGTGCCTGCCCGGCGGACCGCTATGGCTACACCTTC
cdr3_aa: CACPADRYGYTF

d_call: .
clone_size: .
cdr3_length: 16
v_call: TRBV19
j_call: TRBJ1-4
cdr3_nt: TGTGCCAGTAGTTTGGGCAGCCTATCAACTAATGAAAAACTGTTTTTT
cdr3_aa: CASSLGSLSTNEKLFF

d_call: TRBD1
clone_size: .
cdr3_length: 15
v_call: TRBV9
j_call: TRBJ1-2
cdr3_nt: TGTGCCAGCAGCGAGGGACAGGGAAATAGCCATGGCTACACCTTC
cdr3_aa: CASSEGQGNSHGYTF

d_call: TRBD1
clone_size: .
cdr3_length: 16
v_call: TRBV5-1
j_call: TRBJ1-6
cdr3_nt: TGCGCCAGCAGCTTCCTAGGGACAGACCTGATAGGACCCCTCCACTTT
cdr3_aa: CASSFLGTDLIGPLHF

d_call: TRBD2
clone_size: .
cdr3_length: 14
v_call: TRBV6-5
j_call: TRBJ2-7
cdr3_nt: TGTGCTAGCAGCCCCGGGACTAGCGGCTACGAGCAGTACTTC
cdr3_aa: CASSPGTSGYEQYF

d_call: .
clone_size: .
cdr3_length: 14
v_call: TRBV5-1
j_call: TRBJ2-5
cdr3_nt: TGCGCCAGCAGCACGGACTGGTCCCAAGAGACCCAGTACTTC
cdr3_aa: CASSTDWSQETQYF

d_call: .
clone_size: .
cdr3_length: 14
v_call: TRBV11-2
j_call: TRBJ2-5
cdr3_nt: TGTGCCAGCAGCTTAGGGTACCTTGGGGAGACCCAGTACTTC
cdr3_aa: CASSLGYLGETQYF

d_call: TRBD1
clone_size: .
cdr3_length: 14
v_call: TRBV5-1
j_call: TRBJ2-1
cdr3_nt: TGCGCCAGCAGCTTCGACAGGGGCGTCGGGGAGCAGTTCTTC
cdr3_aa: CASSFDRGVGEQFF

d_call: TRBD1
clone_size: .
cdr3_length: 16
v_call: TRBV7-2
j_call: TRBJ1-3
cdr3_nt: TGTGCCAGCAGCCATGACAGGGGGCCGTATGGAAACACCATATATTTT
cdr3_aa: CASSHDRGPYGNTIYF

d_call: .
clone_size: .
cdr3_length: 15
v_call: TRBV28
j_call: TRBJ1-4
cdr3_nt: TGTGCCAGCAGTCTATGGCAACACAGGGATGAAAAACTGTTTTTT
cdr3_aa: CASSLWQHRDEKLFF

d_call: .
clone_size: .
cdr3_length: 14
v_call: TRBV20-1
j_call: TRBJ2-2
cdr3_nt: TGCAGTGCTAGTCCAGGCAGGGACACCGGGGAGCTGTTTTTT
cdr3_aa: CSASPGRDTGELFF

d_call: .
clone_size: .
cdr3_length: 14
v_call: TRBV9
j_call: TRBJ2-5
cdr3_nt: TGTGCCAGCAGCGCGGGACATTCCCAAGAGACCCAGTACTTC
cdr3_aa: CASSAGHSQETQYF

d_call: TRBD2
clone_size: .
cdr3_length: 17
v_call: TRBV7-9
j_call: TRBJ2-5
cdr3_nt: TGTGCCAGCAGCTTAGTCAGGACTAGCGCTCGAGGCGAGACCCAGTACTTC
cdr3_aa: CASSLVRTSARGETQYF

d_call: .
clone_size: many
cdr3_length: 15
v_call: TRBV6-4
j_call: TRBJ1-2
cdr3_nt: TGTGCCAGCAGCCCAAGCGGGCAGGGCCGCTATGGCTACACCTTC
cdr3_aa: CASSPSGQGRYGYTF

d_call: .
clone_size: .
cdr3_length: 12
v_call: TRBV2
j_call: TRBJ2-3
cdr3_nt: TGTGCCAGCACTTTAAACACAGATACGCAGTATTTT
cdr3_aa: CASTLNTDTQYF

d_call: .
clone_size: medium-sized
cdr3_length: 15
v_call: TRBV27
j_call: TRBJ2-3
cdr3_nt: TGTGCCAGCAGTTTATATCACAGGGTGACAGATACGCAGTATTTT
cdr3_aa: CASSLYHRVTDTQYF

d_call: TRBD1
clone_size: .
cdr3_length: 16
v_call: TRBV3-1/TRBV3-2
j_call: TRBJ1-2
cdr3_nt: TGTGCCAGCAGCCAAGTGGCCGAGGGACAGGGGGGTGGCTACACCTTC
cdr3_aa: CASSQVAEGQGGGYTF

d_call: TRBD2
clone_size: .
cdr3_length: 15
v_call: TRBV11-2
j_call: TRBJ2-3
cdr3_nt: TGTGCCAGCAGCTTAGGGCGGGAGGGCCTTTATACGCAGTATTTT
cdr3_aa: CASSLGREGLYTQYF